Listed here are 10 T cell receptor beta chains from one sample, sequenced in a study of siplizumab effects on memory and regulatory T cells. Libraries were prepared by immunoSEQ multiplex PCR; TCRdb keeps only in-frame clonotypes and omits some of them. Altogether more than 60,000 clones are present, 93% being singletons, with the ten largest covering approximately 5.3%. Sequenced sample: CD8+ T cells sorted from blood. Every receptor here comes from a human donor in good health.

This clone has just one count. The chain uses TRBV10-3 and TRBJ1-2, with a weak D call TRBD1 (5 bases). This CDR3 has 15 residues. Trimming cost V 1 base and J 4 bases, with 13 bases left between them. Germline assignment: CDR1 ENHRY and CDR2 SYGVKD. The DNA for the CDR3 is TGTGCCATCAGTGAGTTGGGGGGAGTAGGCTATGGCTACACCTTC. Amino acids: CAISELGGVGYGYTF.

This chain connects TRBV1 to TRBJ2-3; the D call in the table, TRBD2, was not verified against the DNA. TRBV1 is reported as a pseudogene. CDR3 length: 18 amino acids. Here the CDR3 reads CTSRRVAGDNPSTDTQYF. In nucleotides, the CDR3 is TGCACCAGCAGGAGGGTAGCGGGGGATAATCCTAGCACAGATACGCAGTATTTT.

The chain has TRBV2 and TRBJ2-3, with 9 positions matching TRBD1. The CDR3 is 18 amino acids. Germline CDR1 and CDR2: SNHLY and FYNNEI. The ends lost 8 bases at V and 1 base at J; junction bases unmatched: 16. DNA for the CDR3: TGTGCCAGCCCCGGACAGGGGTCCCACCCAGACGGCACAGATACGCAGTATTTT. This encodes CASPGQGSHPDGTDTQYF. The full variable domain, completed using reference TRBV2 and TRBJ2-3, is EPEVTQTPSHQVTQMGQEVILRCVPISNHLYFYWYRQILGQKVEFLVSFYNNEISEKSEIFDDQFSVERPDGSNFTLKIRSTKLEDSAMYFCASPGQGSHPDGTDTQYFGPGTRLTVL.

This chain links TRBV6-1 with TRBJ1-5, with D possibly TRBD1 on 5 matching bases. CDR1 and CDR2 (germline): MNHNS, SASEGT. Trimming stripped 0 bases from V and 4 bases from J, with 10 bases between. This CDR3 is built from 15 residues. This CDR3 reads CASSEAPAGNQPQHF. The CDR3 DNA follows: TGTGCCAGCAGTGAAGCGCCGGCAGGGAATCAGCCCCAGCATTTT.

This rearrangement joins TRBV4-1 to TRBJ1-5; possibly TRBD1 for D (6 bases). The V and J ends lost 1 base and 6 bases respectively, with 16 bases between them. Germline CDR1 MGHRA, CDR2 YSYEKL. This CDR3 comprises 16 residues. CDR3 sequence reads: CASSQGLITGFQPQHF. The DNA of the CDR3 is TGCGCCAGCAGCCAAGGCCTTATAACAGGGTTTCAGCCCCAGCATTTT.

This chain uses TRBV5-6 with TRBJ2-7; D gene unclear. CDR3 size: 15 residues. Trimming removed 7 bases at V and 4 bases at J, with 21 bases between. The germline V gene encodes CDR1 SGHDT and CDR2 YYEEEE. CDR3 sequence reads: CASGPSHLNPYEQYF. The CDR3, as DNA: TGTGCCAGCGGACCATCACATCTTAACCCGTACGAGCAGTACTTC.

V usage is TRBV28 and J usage is TRBJ2-2; D call uncertain. The CDR3 spans 13 residues. The V end lost 3 bases, the J end lost 1 base, and 3 bases lay between the germline ends. Germline V CDR1 and CDR2: MDHEN, SYDVKM. CDR3 coding DNA: TGTGCCAGCAGTTTCCTGAACACCGGGGAGCTGTTTTTT. This codes for CASSFLNTGELFF.

The chain carries TRBV5-6 and TRBJ1-2, with 12 bases lining up with TRBD1. The V gene's germline CDR1 is SGHDT and CDR2 YYEEEE. V lost 5 bases, J lost 7 bases, and 0 bases stayed unmatched. This CDR3 spans 12 amino acids. Written as DNA, the CDR3 is TGTGCCAGCAGGGGACAGGGGGCTGGCTACACCTTC. Amino acid sequence: CASRGQGAGYTF.

The rearrangement links TRBV12-5 to TRBJ1-1, with D perhaps TRBD1 (5 bases). Trimming removed 6 bases from V and 0 bases from J, with 14 bases in between. CDR3 size: 15 residues. Germline V lookup: CDR1 LGHNT, CDR2 FRNRAP. The CDR3 nucleotides read TGTGCTAGTGGAATTGGTATGGGGGTGAACACTGAAGCTTTCTTT. This encodes CASGIGMGVNTEAFF.

This clone was observed a few times. The V call is TRBV7-3, the J call TRBJ1-1; no reliable D call. The CDR3 covers 13 residues. Germline V CDR1 and CDR2: SGHTA, FQGTGA. The V gene lost 0 bases and the J gene lost 7 bases, with 9 bases spanning the gap. The CDR3 reads CASSLTDFGEAFF. For the CDR3, the DNA is TGTGCCAGCAGCTTAACCGATTTTGGTGAAGCTTTCTTT.